This entry lists 10 T cell receptor beta chains sequenced from one sample in a study of T-cell memory formation after mild COVID-19. MiXCR, applied by TCRdb to the 5' RACE reads, yields one record per CDR3 protein. Of approximately 500,000 distinct CDR3 sequences in the sample, approximately 25% were seen once. Sequencing input: PBMCs or a T cell subset sorted from them (not recorded which). All receptors come from an adult woman who had mild COVID-19 (a few samples of this study predate the infection). Cell type and time point are not known.

This clonotype occurred many times. This rearrangement joins TRBV4-3 to TRBJ1-1; 9 bases align to TRBD1. The trim removed 3 bases at V and 11 bases at J, leaving 16 bases unmatched. CDR3 length: 16 residues. From germline, CDR1 is LGHNA and CDR2 YSLEER. CDR3 bases: TGCGCCAGCAGCCAGGGATCGGGACAGGGCGCGAGAGGGGCTTTCTTT. Translated: CASSQGSGQGARGAFF.

This clonotype has just a few counts. The genes are TRBV5-8 and TRBJ2-7, with D unresolved. The V gene lost 6 bases and the J gene lost 2 bases, with 18 bases spanning the gap. The CDR3 spans 15 residues. Germline CDR1 SGHTS, CDR2 YDEGEE. CDR3 region: CASISPYLVAYEQYF. CDR3 DNA sequence: TGTGCCAGCATTTCCCCCTACCTCGTCGCCTACGAGCAGTACTTC. The variable domain in full, completed from reference TRBV5-8 and TRBJ2-7, reads EAGVTQSPTHLIKTRGQQATLRCSPISGHTSVYWYQQALGLGLQFLLWYDEGEERNRGNFPPRFSGRQFPNYSSELNVNALELEDSALYLCASISPYLVAYEQYFGPGTRLTVT.

This clonotype has just a few counts. The genes are TRBV7-9 and TRBJ2-3; no definite D call. The CDR3 runs 15 residues. V dropped 7 bases and J dropped 2 bases, with 16 bases sitting between them. CDR1 SEHNR and CDR2 FQNEAQ come from the germline V gene (reference sequence). The CDR3: CASTVLNSDTDTQYF. CDR3 bases: TGTGCCAGCACCGTACTCAACTCTGACACAGATACGCAGTATTTT. Variable domain in full (rest from reference TRBV7-9 and TRBJ2-3): DTGVSQNPRHKITKRGQNVTFRCDPISEHNRLYWYRQTLGQGPEFLTYFQNEAQLEKSRLLSDRFSAERPKGSFSTLEIQRTEQGDSAMYLCASTVLNSDTDTQYFGPGTRLTVL.

The rearrangement joins TRBV12-3 or TRBV12-4 to TRBJ2-3, with a possible D match to TRBD2 (5 bases). V lost 6 bases to trimming and J lost 5 bases, with 27 bases between them. This CDR3 is 18 amino acids long. As DNA, the CDR3 is TGTGCCAGCAGAAAGTTGGTGTACCGGGAAGAGGAGTTAGATACGCAGTATTTT. Its protein is CASRKLVYREEELDTQYF.

The genes are TRBV5-1 and TRBJ2-7, with a possible D match to TRBD2 (5 bases). Looked up from germline, CDR1 is SGHRS and CDR2 is YFSETQ. V lost 4 bases to trimming and J lost 0 bases, with 17 bases between them. The length of the CDR3 is 16 residues. CDR3 loop: CASSPSGGPASYEQYF. The CDR3 DNA is TGCGCCAGCAGCCCGTCTGGCGGGCCCGCCTCCTACGAGCAGTACTTC.

The chain couples TRBV5-1 to TRBJ2-3, with D tentatively TRBD2 (7 bases). Germline V lookup: CDR1 SGHRS, CDR2 YFSETQ. Trimming took 0 bases from V and 2 from J, leaving 13 bases between them. This CDR3 is built from 16 residues. CDR3 coding DNA: TGCGCCAGCAGCTTGGATGCGGGGGCCCACACAGATACGCAGTATTTT. The encoded protein is CASSLDAGAHTDTQYF.

Only a few counts were recorded for this clonotype. The V gene is TRBV5-6, the J gene TRBJ1-1, with D perhaps matching TRBD1 (5 bases). The V gene's germline CDR1 is SGHDT and CDR2 YYEEEE. Between the trimmed V and J ends, which lost 4 bases and 0 bases, there was a span of 16 bases. There are 16 residues in the CDR3. CDR3 coding DNA: TGTGCCAGCAGCCAAGTACCGGACACTATGAACACTGAAGCTTTCTTT. This encodes CASSQVPDTMNTEAFF.

This clonotype was observed a handful of times. The V gene is TRBV6-5, the J gene TRBJ2-7; tentatively, D is TRBD1 (6 bases). Germline lookup yields CDR1 MNHEY and CDR2 SVGAGI. The CDR3 covers 14 residues. V lost 5 bases and J 3 bases, leaving 14 bases between the germline ends. CDR3 amino acids: CASSTAGTLYEQYF. CDR3 nucleotide sequence: TGTGCCAGCAGTACCGCCGGGACACTCTACGAGCAGTACTTC.

This clonotype has more than one count but fewer than ten. V usage is TRBV6-6 and J usage is TRBJ2-3; 7 nucleotides align to TRBD2. V gave up 5 bases and J gave up 4 bases; unmatched junction bases: 6. CDR3 length: 14 amino acids. From germline, CDR1 is MNHNY and CDR2 SVGAGI (reference sequence). The chain's CDR3 is CASSRAGSADTQYF. Written as DNA, the CDR3 is TGTGCCAGCAGTCGAGCGGGAAGCGCAGATACGCAGTATTTT.

The chain uses TRBV12-3 or TRBV12-4 and TRBJ2-1; TRBD2 agrees at 10 bases. The CDR3 loop spans 15 amino acids. V dropped 7 bases and J dropped 10; count of bases not matched to a gene: 13. Written as DNA, the CDR3 is TGTGCCAGCATCCCGCCCAGCGGGAGGGCCGGGGAGCAGTTCTTC. Protein: CASIPPSGRAGEQFF.